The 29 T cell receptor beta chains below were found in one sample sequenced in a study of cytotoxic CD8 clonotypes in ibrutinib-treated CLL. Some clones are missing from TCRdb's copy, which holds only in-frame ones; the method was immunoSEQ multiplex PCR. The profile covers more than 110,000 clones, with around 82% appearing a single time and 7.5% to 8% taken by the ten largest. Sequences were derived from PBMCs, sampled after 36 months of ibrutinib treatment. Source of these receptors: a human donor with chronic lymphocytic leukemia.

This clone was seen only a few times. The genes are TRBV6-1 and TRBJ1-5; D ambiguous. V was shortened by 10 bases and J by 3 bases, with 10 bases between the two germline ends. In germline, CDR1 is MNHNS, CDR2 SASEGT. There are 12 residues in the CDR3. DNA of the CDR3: TGTGCCACCGGCGGATACAATCAGCCCCAGCATTTT. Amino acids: CATGGYNQPQHF.

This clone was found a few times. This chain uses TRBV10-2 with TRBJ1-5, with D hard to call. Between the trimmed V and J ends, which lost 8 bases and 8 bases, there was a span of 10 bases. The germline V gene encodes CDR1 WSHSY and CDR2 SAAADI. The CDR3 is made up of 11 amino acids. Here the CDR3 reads CASGPTEPQHF. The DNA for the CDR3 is TGCGCCAGCGGGCCCACGGAGCCCCAGCATTTT.

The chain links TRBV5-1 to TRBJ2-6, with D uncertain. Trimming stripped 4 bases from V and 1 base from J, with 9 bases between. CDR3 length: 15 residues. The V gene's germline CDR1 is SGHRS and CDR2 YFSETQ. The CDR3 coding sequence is TGCGCCAGCAGCGACCCAACGTCTGGGGCCAACGTCCTGACTTTC. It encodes CASSDPTSGANVLTF.

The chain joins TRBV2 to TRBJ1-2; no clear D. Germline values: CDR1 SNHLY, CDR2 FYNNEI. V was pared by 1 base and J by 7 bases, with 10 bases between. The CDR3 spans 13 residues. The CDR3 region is CASSEVTFSGYTF. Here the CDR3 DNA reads TGTGCCAGCAGTGAAGTTACATTCTCTGGCTACACCTTC.

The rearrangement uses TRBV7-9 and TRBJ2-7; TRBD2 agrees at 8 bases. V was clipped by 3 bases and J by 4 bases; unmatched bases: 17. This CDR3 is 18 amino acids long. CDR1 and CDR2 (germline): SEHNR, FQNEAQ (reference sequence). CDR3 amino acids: CASSFLPAGAGDMYEQYF. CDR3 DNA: TGTGCCAGCAGCTTCCTCCCGGCAGGAGCGGGGGATATGTACGAGCAGTACTTC.

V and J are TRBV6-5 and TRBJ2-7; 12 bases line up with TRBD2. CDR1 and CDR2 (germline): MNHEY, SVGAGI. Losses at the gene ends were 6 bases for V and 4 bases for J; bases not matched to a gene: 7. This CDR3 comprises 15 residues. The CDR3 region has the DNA TGTGCCAGCAGCCGACTAGCGGGAGTGGCATACGAGCAGTACTTC. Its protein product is CASSRLAGVAYEQYF.

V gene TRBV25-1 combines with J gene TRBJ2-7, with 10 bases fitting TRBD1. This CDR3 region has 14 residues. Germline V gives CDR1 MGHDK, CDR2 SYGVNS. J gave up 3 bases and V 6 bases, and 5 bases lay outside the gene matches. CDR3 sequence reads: CASSRQGARYEQYF. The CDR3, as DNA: TGTGCCAGCAGCAGACAGGGGGCGCGCTACGAGCAGTACTTC.

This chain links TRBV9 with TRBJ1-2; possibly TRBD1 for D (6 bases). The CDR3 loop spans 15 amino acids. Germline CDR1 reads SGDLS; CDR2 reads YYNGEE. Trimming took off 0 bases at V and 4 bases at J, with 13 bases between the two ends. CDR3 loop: CASSVASPRGYGYTF. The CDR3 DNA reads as TGTGCCAGCAGCGTAGCGTCACCCAGGGGCTATGGCTACACCTTC. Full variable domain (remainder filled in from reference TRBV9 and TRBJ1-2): DSGVTQTPKHLITATGQRVTLRCSPRSGDLSVYWYQQSLDQGLQFLIQYYNGEERAKGNILERFSAQQFPDLHSELNLSSLELGDSALYFCASSVASPRGYGYTFGSGTRLTVV.

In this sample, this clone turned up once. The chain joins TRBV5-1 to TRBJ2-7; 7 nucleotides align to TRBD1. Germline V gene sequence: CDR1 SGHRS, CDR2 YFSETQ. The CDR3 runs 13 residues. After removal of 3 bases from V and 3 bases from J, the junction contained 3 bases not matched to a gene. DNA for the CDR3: TGCGCCAGCAGCTCACAGGGGAGCTACGAGCAGTACTTC. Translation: CASSSQGSYEQYF.

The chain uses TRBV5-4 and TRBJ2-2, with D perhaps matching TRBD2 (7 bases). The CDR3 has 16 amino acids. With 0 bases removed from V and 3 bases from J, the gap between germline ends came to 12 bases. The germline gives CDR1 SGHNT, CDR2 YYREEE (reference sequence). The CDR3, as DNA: TGTGCCAGCAGCTTGGGTGCGGGGGCCTACACCGGGGAGCTGTTTTTT. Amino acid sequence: CASSLGAGAYTGELFF.

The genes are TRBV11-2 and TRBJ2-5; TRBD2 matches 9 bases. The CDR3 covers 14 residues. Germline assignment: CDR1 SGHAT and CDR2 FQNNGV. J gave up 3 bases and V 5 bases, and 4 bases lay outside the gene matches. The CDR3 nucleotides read TGTGCCAGCAGCGCGCGACTAGCGGAAGAGACCCAGTACTTC. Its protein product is CASSARLAEETQYF.

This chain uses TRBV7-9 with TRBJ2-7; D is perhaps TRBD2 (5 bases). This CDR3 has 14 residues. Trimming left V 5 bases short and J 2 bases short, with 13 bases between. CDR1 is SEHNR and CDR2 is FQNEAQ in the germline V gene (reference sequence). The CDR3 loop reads CASSTPGETYEQYF. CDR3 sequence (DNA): TGTGCCAGCAGCACTCCCGGGGAAACCTACGAGCAGTACTTC.

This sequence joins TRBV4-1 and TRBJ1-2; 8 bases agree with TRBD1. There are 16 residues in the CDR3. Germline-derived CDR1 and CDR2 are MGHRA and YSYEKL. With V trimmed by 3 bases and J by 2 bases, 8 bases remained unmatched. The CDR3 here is CASSHPVRGPNYGYTF. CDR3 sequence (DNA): TGCGCCAGCAGCCATCCAGTCAGGGGGCCAAACTATGGCTACACCTTC.

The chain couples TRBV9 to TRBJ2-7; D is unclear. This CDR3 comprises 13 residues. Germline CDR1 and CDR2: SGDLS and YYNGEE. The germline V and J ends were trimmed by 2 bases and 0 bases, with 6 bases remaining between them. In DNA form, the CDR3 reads TGTGCCAGCAGCGTGGGCAGCTCCTACGAGCAGTACTTC. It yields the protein CASSVGSSYEQYF.

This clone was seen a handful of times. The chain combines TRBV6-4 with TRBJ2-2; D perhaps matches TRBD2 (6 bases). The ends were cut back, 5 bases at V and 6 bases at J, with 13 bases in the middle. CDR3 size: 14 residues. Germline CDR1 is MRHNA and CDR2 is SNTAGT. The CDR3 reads CASSPSTSPGELFF. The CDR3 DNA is TGTGCCAGCAGTCCCTCGACTAGTCCCGGGGAGCTGTTTTTT.

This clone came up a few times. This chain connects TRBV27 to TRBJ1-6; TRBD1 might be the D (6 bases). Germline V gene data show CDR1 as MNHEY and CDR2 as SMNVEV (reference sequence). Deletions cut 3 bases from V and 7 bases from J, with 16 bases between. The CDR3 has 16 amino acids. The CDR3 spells CASSLWGAVSNSPLHF. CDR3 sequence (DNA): TGTGCCAGCAGTTTGTGGGGGGCCGTATCGAATTCACCCCTCCACTTT.

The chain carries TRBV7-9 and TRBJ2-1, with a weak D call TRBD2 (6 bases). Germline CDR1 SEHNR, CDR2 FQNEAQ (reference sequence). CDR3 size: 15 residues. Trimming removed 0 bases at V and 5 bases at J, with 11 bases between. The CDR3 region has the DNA TGTGCCAGCAGCTTAGCGTTGGGACTTGACAATGAGCAGTTCTTC. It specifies CASSLALGLDNEQFF.

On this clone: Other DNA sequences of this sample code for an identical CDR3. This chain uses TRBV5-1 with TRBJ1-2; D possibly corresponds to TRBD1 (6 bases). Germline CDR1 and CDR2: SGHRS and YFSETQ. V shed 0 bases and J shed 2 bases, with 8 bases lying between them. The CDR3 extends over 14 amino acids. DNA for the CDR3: TGCGCCAGCAGCTTGGGCGACAGGAACTATGGCTACACCTTC. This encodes CASSLGDRNYGYTF.

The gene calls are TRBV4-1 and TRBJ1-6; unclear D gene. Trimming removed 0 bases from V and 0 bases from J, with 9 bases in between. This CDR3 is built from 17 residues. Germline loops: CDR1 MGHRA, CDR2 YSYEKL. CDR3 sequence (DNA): TGCGCCAGCAGCCAAGATGGTTACAGCTCCTATAATTCACCCCTCCACTTT. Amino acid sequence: CASSQDGYSSYNSPLHF.

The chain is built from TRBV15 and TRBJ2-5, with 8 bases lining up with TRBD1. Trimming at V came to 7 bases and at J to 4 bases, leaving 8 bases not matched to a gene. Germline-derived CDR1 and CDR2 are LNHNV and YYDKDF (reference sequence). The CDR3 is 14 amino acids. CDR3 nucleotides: TGTGCCACCAAGGACAGGGCGAGAGGAGAGACCCAGTACTTC. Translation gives CATKDRARGETQYF.

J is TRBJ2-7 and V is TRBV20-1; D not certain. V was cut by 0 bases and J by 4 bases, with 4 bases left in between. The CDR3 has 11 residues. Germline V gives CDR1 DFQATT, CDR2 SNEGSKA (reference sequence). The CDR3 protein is CSARELYEQYF. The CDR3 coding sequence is TGCAGTGCTAGAGAATTATACGAGCAGTACTTC.

CDR3 nucleotide sequence: TGTGCCAGCAGTTTGAGGCACAGTAGAAACTCTGGGGCCAACGTCCTGACTTTC. Protein sequence: CASSLRHSRNSGANVLTF. The gene calls are TRBV27 and TRBJ2-6; no definite D call. Germline CDR1 MNHEY, CDR2 SMNVEV (reference sequence). The V and J ends lost 3 bases and 0 bases respectively, with 15 bases between them. This CDR3 has 18 residues.

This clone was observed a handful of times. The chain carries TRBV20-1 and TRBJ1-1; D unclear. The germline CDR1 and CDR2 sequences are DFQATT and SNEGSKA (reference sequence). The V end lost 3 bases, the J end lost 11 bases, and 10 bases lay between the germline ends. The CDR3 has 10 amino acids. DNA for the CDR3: TGCAGTGCTAGTGTGCGAGGGGCTTTCTTT. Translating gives CSASVRGAFF.

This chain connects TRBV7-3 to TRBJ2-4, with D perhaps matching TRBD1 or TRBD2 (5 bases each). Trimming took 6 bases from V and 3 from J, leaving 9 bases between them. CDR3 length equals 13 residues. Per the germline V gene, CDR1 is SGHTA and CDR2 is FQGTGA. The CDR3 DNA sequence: TGTGCCAGCAGTGATGGGGGCAAAAACATTCAGTACTTC. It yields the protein CASSDGGKNIQYF.

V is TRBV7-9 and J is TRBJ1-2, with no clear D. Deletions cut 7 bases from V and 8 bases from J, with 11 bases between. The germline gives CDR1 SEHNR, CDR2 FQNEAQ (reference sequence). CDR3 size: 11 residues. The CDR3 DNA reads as TGTGCCAGCACGCGCTCTGGGGGCTACACCTTC. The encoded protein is CASTRSGGYTF.

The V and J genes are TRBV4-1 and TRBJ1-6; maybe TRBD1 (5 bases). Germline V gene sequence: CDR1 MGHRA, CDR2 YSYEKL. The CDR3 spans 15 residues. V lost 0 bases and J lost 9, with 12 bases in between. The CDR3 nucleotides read TGCGCCAGCAGCCAAGAGCCGGGGGGTACTTCACCCCTCCACTTT. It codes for CASSQEPGGTSPLHF.

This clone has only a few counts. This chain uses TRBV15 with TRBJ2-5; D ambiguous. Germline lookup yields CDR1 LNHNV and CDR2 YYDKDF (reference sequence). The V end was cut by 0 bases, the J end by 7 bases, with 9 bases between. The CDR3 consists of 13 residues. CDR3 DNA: TGTGCCACCAGCAGAGATGCGCGAGGGACCCAGTACTTC. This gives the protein CATSRDARGTQYF.

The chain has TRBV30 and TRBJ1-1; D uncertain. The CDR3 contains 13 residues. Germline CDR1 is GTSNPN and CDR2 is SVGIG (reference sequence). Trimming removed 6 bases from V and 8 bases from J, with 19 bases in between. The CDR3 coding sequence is TGTGCCTGTCCTAGGAGAGGGTCGTCGGAAGCTTTCTTT. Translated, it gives CACPRRGSSEAFF.

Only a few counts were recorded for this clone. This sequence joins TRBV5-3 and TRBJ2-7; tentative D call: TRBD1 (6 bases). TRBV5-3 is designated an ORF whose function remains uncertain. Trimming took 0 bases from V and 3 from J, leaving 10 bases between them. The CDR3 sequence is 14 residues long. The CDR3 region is CARSLGKQGYEQYF. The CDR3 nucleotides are TGTGCCAGAAGCTTGGGAAAACAGGGCTACGAGCAGTACTTC.